The rows below give T cell receptor beta chains drawn from one sample of a study of cytomegalovirus exposure and HLA in healthy donors. Generated by immunoSEQ multiplex PCR, the TCRdb table keeps only in-frame clones and is missing some. The table includes over 90,000 clones, about 74% detected once. The sample consisted of PBMCs. The receptors stem from a male donor in good health and CMV-seropositive. Each CDR3 is given with its conserved first and last residue. A D gene is named only where the DNA matches it firmly. Part of the rows lack a size; the others show once, few, many or a class for expanded clones.

V gene: TRBV7-8; clone size: NA; J gene: TRBJ2-5; D gene: TRBD1; CDR3 DNA: TGTGCCAGCAGCTTCAGGGGGCGCCAAGAGACCCAGTACTTC; CDR3 protein: CASSFRGRQETQYF
V gene: TRBV4-2; clone size: NA; J gene: TRBJ2-7; D gene: TRBD2; CDR3 DNA: TGTGCCAGCAGCCAATTAGGGACTAGCGGGAGGAGCTCCTACGAGCAGTACTTC; CDR3 protein: CASSQLGTSGRSSYEQYF
V gene: TRBV30; clone size: NA; J gene: TRBJ2-5; D gene: NA; CDR3 DNA: TGTGCCTGGTCAGCGGTGGAGGAGACCCAGTACTTC; CDR3 protein: CAWSAVEETQYF
V gene: TRBV27; clone size: NA; J gene: TRBJ2-7; D gene: NA; CDR3 DNA: TGTGCCAGCAGACTTTATGCCCAACTTAACTACGAGCAGTACTTC; CDR3 protein: CASRLYAQLNYEQYF
V gene: TRBV23-1; clone size: NA; J gene: TRBJ2-7; D gene: TRBD1; CDR3 DNA: TGCGCCAGCAGTCCAGCCCGCCCATTTCGACAGGGGGCGCGAAAGGAGGTTTTCTACGAGCAGTACTTC; CDR3 protein: CASSPARPFRQGARKEVFYEQYF
V gene: TRBV5-6; clone size: NA; J gene: TRBJ2-7; D gene: NA; CDR3 DNA: TGTGCCACATGGGGTCCGGGAAGCGAAACCTACGAGCAGTACTTC; CDR3 protein: CATWGPGSETYEQYF
V gene: TRBV7-9; clone size: once; J gene: TRBJ2-5; D gene: NA; CDR3 DNA: TGTGCCAGCAGCTTAGGTTGGGGCCGCGAGACCCAGTACTTC; CDR3 protein: CASSLGWGRETQYF
V gene: TRBV6-5; clone size: NA; J gene: TRBJ2-1; D gene: NA; CDR3 DNA: TGTGCCAGCCGTTCCCCCAGCGGTCACAATGAGCAGTTCTTC; CDR3 protein: CASRSPSGHNEQFF
V gene: TRBV27; clone size: NA; J gene: TRBJ2-6; D gene: TRBD1; CDR3 DNA: TGTGCCAGCAGTAGGGACAGGGGGGACTCTGGGGCCAACGTCCTGACTTTC; CDR3 protein: CASSRDRGDSGANVLTF
V gene: TRBV6-5; clone size: NA; J gene: TRBJ1-2; D gene: TRBD1; CDR3 DNA: TGTGCCAGCAGTTACCAAAGGACAGGGGGATCCTATGGCTACACCTTC; CDR3 protein: CASSYQRTGGSYGYTF
V gene: TRBV5-1; clone size: NA; J gene: TRBJ1-3; D gene: TRBD1; CDR3 DNA: TGCGCCAGCAGCACCGGACAGGGGCTCGTCTCTGGAAACACCATATATTTT; CDR3 protein: CASSTGQGLVSGNTIYF
V gene: TRBV27; clone size: NA; J gene: TRBJ2-3; D gene: NA; CDR3 DNA: TGTGCCAGCCGGCCGGGGAGCTACCTCGGGGATACGCAGTATTTT; CDR3 protein: CASRPGSYLGDTQYF
V gene: TRBV7-2; clone size: NA; J gene: TRBJ1-5; D gene: NA; CDR3 DNA: TGTGCCAGCAGCTTTATCCGGGGCAATCAGCCCCAGCATTTT; CDR3 protein: CASSFIRGNQPQHF
V gene: TRBV7-2; clone size: NA; J gene: TRBJ2-1; D gene: TRBD2; CDR3 DNA: TGTGCCAGCAGCCCGCAGCGGGACTCCTACAATGAGCAGTTCTTC; CDR3 protein: CASSPQRDSYNEQFF
V gene: TRBV5-8; clone size: NA; J gene: TRBJ2-1; D gene: NA; CDR3 DNA: TGTGCCAGCAGGAATAGGGGGAATAAGGGCAATGAGCAGTTCTTC; CDR3 protein: CASRNRGNKGNEQFF
V gene: TRBV15; clone size: few; J gene: TRBJ1-1; D gene: NA; CDR3 DNA: TGTGCCACCAGCAGGGAAGCAGGAGAAGCTTTCTTT; CDR3 protein: CATSREAGEAFF
V gene: TRBV18; clone size: NA; J gene: TRBJ1-5; D gene: TRBD1; CDR3 DNA: TGTGCCAGCTCACCAAACAGGGACAGGGCACAGCCCCAGCATTTT; CDR3 protein: CASSPNRDRAQPQHF
V gene: TRBV7-8; clone size: NA; J gene: TRBJ2-7; D gene: NA; CDR3 DNA: TGTGCCAGCAGCCCGCAGCGGCGGGATTCCTACGAGCAGTACTTC; CDR3 protein: CASSPQRRDSYEQYF
V gene: TRBV27; clone size: once; J gene: TRBJ2-1; D gene: NA; CDR3 DNA: TGTGCCAGCAGTTTATCTCTCGACAGGATCCCCTACAATGAGCAGTTCTTC; CDR3 protein: CASSLSLDRIPYNEQFF
V gene: TRBV4-3; clone size: NA; J gene: TRBJ2-6; D gene: TRBD1; CDR3 DNA: TGCGCCAGCAGCCCTACAGGGGCAGCTGGGGCCAACGTCCTGACTTTC; CDR3 protein: CASSPTGAAGANVLTF
V gene: TRBV12-5; clone size: few; J gene: TRBJ2-7; D gene: NA; CDR3 DNA: TGTGCTAGTGGTTTGGTACGAGGCAGGGGAAACGAGCAGTACTTC; CDR3 protein: CASGLVRGRGNEQYF